A selection of T cell receptor beta chains follows, all from one sample in a study of shared clonotypes between healthy human individuals. Libraries were prepared by immunoSEQ multiplex PCR; TCRdb keeps only in-frame clonotypes and omits some of them. The profile covers around 2,000,000 clones, with approximately 94% appearing a single time and around 1% taken by the ten largest. Sequenced input: naive CD8+ T cells sorted from blood. Receptor source: a man in his late teens or twenties in good health. Each CDR3 is given with its conserved first and last residue. The D gene is left open where the match is weak. The size entry is marked missing in some rows and otherwise reads once, few, many or a size class.

TRBJ2-1,once,-,TRBV29-1,CSVTPASVEQFF,TGCAGCGTAACCCCTGCTAGCGTTGAGCAGTTCTTC
TRBJ2-7,-,-,TRBV2,CASSRTENNYEQYF,TGTGCCAGCAGTAGGACCGAGAACAACTACGAGCAGTACTTC
TRBJ2-1,once,-,TRBV7-9,CASSLVGAEQFF,TGTGCCAGCAGCTTAGTGGGGGCTGAGCAGTTCTTC
TRBJ2-7,-,-,TRBV10-2,CASSFEDSSYEQYF,TGCGCCAGCAGTTTTGAGGACAGTTCCTACGAGCAGTACTTC
TRBJ2-3,-,-,TRBV6-1,CASSELAMITDTQYF,TGTGCCAGCAGTGAACTAGCGATGATCACAGATACGCAGTATTTT
TRBJ2-1,-,TRBD2,TRBV6-5,CASSWTSGGENEQFF,TGTGCCAGCAGCTGGACTAGCGGGGGAGAAAATGAGCAGTTCTTC
TRBJ2-2,-,TRBD2,TRBV7-9,CASSPTSGGGTGELFF,TGTGCCAGCAGCCCGACTAGCGGGGGGGGCACCGGGGAGCTGTTTTTT
TRBJ2-7,-,TRBD1,TRBV10-2,CASLGQGSSYEQYF,TGCGCCAGCCTCGGACAGGGGAGCTCCTACGAGCAGTACTTC
TRBJ2-7,-,TRBD2,TRBV7-9,CASSWGTSGAGEQYF,TGTGCCAGCAGCTGGGGGACTAGCGGGGCAGGGGAGCAGTACTTC
TRBJ2-2,-,TRBD1,TRBV18,CASSPRDREVAGELFF,TGTGCCAGCTCACCACGGGACAGGGAGGTCGCCGGGGAGCTGTTTTTT
TRBJ2-3,-,-,TRBV19,CASSMITTDTQYF,TGTGCCAGTAGTATGATAACAACAGATACGCAGTATTTT
TRBJ2-1,-,TRBD1,TRBV2,CASSETGGNEQFF,TGTGCCAGCAGTGAGACAGGGGGCAATGAGCAGTTCTTC
TRBJ1-5,-,-,TRBV6-1,CASSEALGGFNQPQHF,TGTGCCAGCAGTGAAGCGCTAGGGGGGTTCAATCAGCCCCAGCATTTT
TRBJ1-1,-,-,TRBV5-8,CASSPPEAFF,TGTGCCAGCAGCCCCCCTGAAGCTTTCTTT
TRBJ1-1,-,-,TRBV30,CAWSPGLANTEAFF,TGTGCCTGGAGCCCGGGACTCGCGAACACTGAAGCTTTCTTT
TRBJ2-7,-,-,TRBV19,CASSIPGAPYEQYF,TGTGCCAGTAGTATCCCGGGGGCTCCCTACGAGCAGTACTTC
TRBJ2-3,-,-,TRBV29-1,CSVEPHPGFLVGLAQYF,TGCAGCGTTGAGCCCCACCCAGGATTCCTAGTAGGGCTTGCGCAGTATTTT
TRBJ1-2,-,-,TRBV27,CASSLSGEGYTF,TGTGCCAGCAGTTTATCCGGGGAGGGCTACACCTTC
TRBJ1-4,-,-,TRBV4-1,CASSQEVGQGDEKLFF,TGCGCCAGCAGCCAAGAGGTAGGGCAGGGAGACGAAAAACTGTTTTTT
TRBJ2-7,-,-,TRBV6-6,CASSSTGSSYEQYF,TGTGCCAGCAGTAGTACAGGGAGCTCCTACGAGCAGTACTTC
TRBJ2-7,-,TRBD2,TRBV9,CASSPSAGVSSYEQYF,TGTGCCAGCAGCCCATCAGCGGGGGTAAGCTCCTACGAGCAGTACTTC
TRBJ2-5,once,-,TRBV14,CASSQDDETQYF,TGTGCCAGCAGCCAAGATGACGAGACCCAGTACTTC
TRBJ1-6,few,TRBD1,TRBV27,CASSGLGQADSPLHF,TGTGCCAGCAGTGGCCTGGGACAGGCCGATTCACCCCTCCACTTT
TRBJ2-3,-,-,TRBV4-1,CASSQDPPGHLADTQYF,TGCGCCAGCAGCCAAGATCCACCGGGACACTTGGCAGATACGCAGTATTTT
TRBJ2-3,-,-,TRBV10-1,CASSEAKSNMGGPTDTQYF,TGCGCCAGCAGTGAGGCGAAATCGAACATGGGAGGTCCCACAGATACGCAGTATTTT
TRBJ2-7,-,TRBD1,TRBV5-1,CASSMEGQDYEQYF,TGCGCCAGCAGCATGGAGGGACAGGACTACGAGCAGTACTTC
TRBJ2-2,-,-,TRBV29-1,CSEGQINTGELFF,TGCAGCGAAGGACAGATCAACACCGGGGAGCTGTTTTTT
TRBJ1-4,-,-,TRBV6-1,CASSGRDTSNEKLFF,TGTGCCAGCAGTGGGCGAGATACAAGTAATGAAAAACTGTTTTTT
TRBJ1-3,-,TRBD1,TRBV7-9,CASSSTGDRNTIYF,TGTGCCAGCAGCTCAACAGGGGATCGAAACACCATATATTTT
TRBJ2-1,-,TRBD2,TRBV7-8,CASSQGMSGSNYEQFF,TGTGCCAGCAGCCAAGGCATGAGCGGGAGTAATTATGAGCAGTTCTTC
TRBJ2-3,-,TRBD2,TRBV27,CASSHRGGTDTQYF,TGTGCCAGCAGTCATCGGGGGGGCACAGATACGCAGTATTTT
TRBJ2-1,-,-,TRBV11-2,CASSLEFYNEQFF,TGTGCCAGCAGCTTAGAATTTTACAATGAGCAGTTCTTC
TRBJ2-5,-,-,TRBV7-9,CASSGLGAQETQYF,TGTGCCAGCTCCGGGTTGGGCGCACAAGAGACCCAGTACTTC
TRBJ1-3,few,-,TRBV19,CASSIGGGLIF,TGTGCCAGTAGTATAGGGGGGGGCCTGATCTTT
TRBJ1-6,-,TRBD1,TRBV9,CASSVGDRSYNSPLHF,TGTGCCAGCAGCGTAGGGGACAGGTCGTATAATTCACCCCTCCACTTT
TRBJ1-6,few,-,TRBV27,CASSPISGSPLHF,TGTGCCAGCAGCCCCATCTCAGGTTCACCCCTCCACTTT
TRBJ2-1,-,TRBD2,TRBV7-9,CASSLVLAGARNEQFF,TGTGCCAGCAGCTTAGTCCTGGCGGGAGCCCGCAATGAGCAGTTCTTC
TRBJ2-7,many,-,TRBV5-1,CASSLFSTDGGASYEQYF,TGCGCCAGCAGCTTGTTCTCCACCGACGGGGGAGCCTCCTACGAGCAGTACTTC
TRBJ2-3,-,-,TRBV4-1,CASSQVRGADTQYF,TGCGCCAGCAGCCAAGTGAGGGGGGCAGATACGCAGTATTTT
TRBJ2-3,-,-,TRBV7-9,CASSSPGSMDTQYF,TGTGCCAGCAGCTCACCGGGCTCTATGGATACGCAGTATTTT
TRBJ1-3,-,-,TRBV19,CASSTLHEWINTIYF,TGTGCCAGTAGTACTTTGCATGAGTGGATCAACACCATATATTTT
TRBJ2-2,-,TRBD1,TRBV7-9,CARDRGNTGELFF,TGTGCCAGGGACAGGGGTAACACCGGGGAGCTGTTTTTT
TRBJ2-7,-,TRBD2,TRBV19,CASSIGGDFYEQYF,TGTGCCAGTAGTATTGGGGGGGACTTTTACGAGCAGTACTTC
TRBJ2-4,-,-,TRBV27,CASSPRGPENIQYF,TGTGCCAGCAGTCCTAGGGGTCCGGAAAACATTCAGTACTTC
TRBJ1-4,-,-,TRBV14,CASSQDYAKLFF,TGTGCCAGCAGCCAAGATTACGCAAAACTGTTTTTT
TRBJ1-2,few,-,TRBV19,CASRDGYYGYTF,TGTGCCAGTCGCGACGGGTACTATGGCTACACCTTC
TRBJ2-7,-,-,TRBV4-1,CASSQGPYYEQYF,TGCGCCAGCAGCCAGGGGCCTTACTACGAGCAGTACTTC
TRBJ2-2,-,-,TRBV27,CASSFRGGDTGELFF,TGTGCCAGCAGTTTTCGGGGCGGCGACACCGGGGAGCTGTTTTTT
TRBJ1-5,-,-,TRBV19,CASSIDLWNQPQHF,TGTGCCAGTAGTATAGATCTCTGGAATCAGCCCCAGCATTTT
TRBJ2-1,-,TRBD2,TRBV14,CASRPSGAPGNEQFF,TGTGCCAGCAGGCCTAGCGGGGCCCCAGGGAATGAGCAGTTCTTC
TRBJ2-4,once,-,TRBV4-2,CASSQGAEGVAKNIQYF,TGTGCCAGCAGCCAAGGGGCAGAGGGAGTGGCCAAAAACATTCAGTACTTC